The 32 T cell receptor beta chains in this list originate from one sample, sequenced in a study of CD8 T cells in Susac syndrome (dated by TCRdb to the late 2010s). The library was obtained by the immunoSEQ multiplex PCR assay. RNA was extracted using the RNeasy kit, and roughly 0.45 to 1 microgram was reverse transcribed with random hexamers. TCRdb trimmed public reads at Q25 via fastp, called clones via MiXCR and kept in-frame beta chains. Rows are combined by CDR3 protein, so each entry shows the most common genes and DNA. The sample has some 150,000 distinct CDR3 sequences on record, roughly 96% of them singletons. The ten largest account for 0.16% of the sample. Input material: CD4+ T cells from PBMCs. The receptors originated from a human donor with Susac syndrome.

This chain joins TRBV7-9 and TRBJ1-2; D gene unclear. Germline-derived CDR1 and CDR2 are SEHNR and FQNEAQ (reference sequence). CDR3 size: 14 residues. Trimming pared 1 base from V and 4 bases from J, leaving 10 bases between. For the CDR3, the DNA is TGTGCCAGCAGCTTAGATAGCTACTCCTATGGCTACACCTTC. Residues: CASSLDSYSYGYTF.

This clonotype was observed a handful of times. This chain connects TRBV27 to TRBJ2-5; D is uncertain. V lost 2 bases and J lost 5, with 9 bases in between. The CDR3 loop spans 13 amino acids. Germline assignment: CDR1 MNHEY and CDR2 SMNVEV (reference sequence). CDR3 coding DNA: TGTGCCAGCAGTTTAGGACGGCGGGAGACCCAGTACTTC. Translating gives CASSLGRRETQYF.

The chain joins TRBV4-3 to TRBJ1-2; perhaps TRBD1 as D (6 bases). V gave up 0 bases and J gave up 2 bases, with 16 bases separating them. This CDR3 is 17 amino acids long. Germline CDR1 and CDR2: LGHNA and YSLEER. The CDR3 reads CASSQDWTARGNYGYTF. CDR3 bases: TGCGCCAGCAGCCAAGATTGGACAGCCCGAGGAAACTATGGCTACACCTTC.

The genes are TRBV6-5 and TRBJ1-2; 10 nucleotides match TRBD1. Per germline, CDR1 MNHEY and CDR2 SVGAGI. The CDR3 runs 16 residues. Trimming removed 2 bases from V and 2 bases from J; junction bases left unmatched: 5. This CDR3 reads CASSYRDRGRNYGYTF. The CDR3, as DNA: TGTGCCAGCAGTTACAGAGACAGGGGGCGAAACTATGGCTACACCTTC.

This clonotype was seen a single time. The chain employs TRBV5-8 and TRBJ2-7; D might be TRBD2 (5 bases). V lost 3 bases to trimming and J lost 6 bases, with 10 bases between them. This CDR3 region has 12 residues. The V gene's germline CDR1 is SGHTS and CDR2 YDEGEE. CDR3 protein: CASSYRGGEQYF. CDR3 nucleotides: TGTGCCAGCAGCTATAGAGGAGGCGAGCAGTACTTC.

The rearrangement joins TRBV18 to TRBJ2-2; D unclear. This CDR3 spans 12 amino acids. In germline, CDR1 is KGHSH, CDR2 LQKENI. Deletions cut 6 bases from V and 6 bases from J, with 8 bases between. The DNA of the CDR3 is TGTGCCAGCTCGAAGACTCCCGGGGAGCTGTTTTTT. This encodes CASSKTPGELFF.

This chain's CDR3 is CASSQASSNQPQHF. The DNA of the CDR3 is TGTGCCAGCAGCCAAGCGTCCAGCAATCAGCCCCAGCATTTT. The J gene is TRBJ1-5, the V gene TRBV3-1; the D is unclear. The CDR3 length is 14 residues. Germline V gene sequence: CDR1 LGHDT, CDR2 YNNKEL (reference sequence). Trimming removed 1 base from V and 1 base from J, with 5 bases in between. Using reference TRBV3-1 and TRBJ1-5 for the parts outside the CDR3, the full variable domain is DTAVSQTPKYLVTQMGNDKSIKCEQNLGHDTMYWYKQDSKKFLKIMFSYNNKELIINETVPNRFSPKSPDKAHLNLHINSLELGDSAVYFCASSQASSNQPQHFGDGTRLSIL.

The chain couples TRBV12-3 or TRBV12-4 to TRBJ2-7, with a tentative D call TRBD1 (5 bases). Trimming removed 6 bases at V and 5 bases at J, with 14 bases between. There are 13 residues in the CDR3. This CDR3 is CASRPTGPHEQYF. The CDR3 DNA is TGTGCCAGCAGACCCACAGGACCCCACGAGCAGTACTTC.

The rearrangement links TRBV29-1 to TRBJ1-2, with D maybe TRBD1 (5 bases). V dropped 0 bases and J dropped 3 bases, with 17 bases sitting between them. The CDR3 loop spans 16 amino acids. The germline V gene has CDR1 SQVTM and CDR2 ANQGSEA. The CDR3 loop reads CSVEDPNGGGDYGYTF. The DNA of the CDR3 is TGCAGCGTTGAAGATCCGAACGGGGGAGGCGACTATGGCTACACCTTC.

The rearrangement links TRBV9 to TRBJ1-5; D is undetermined. The V end was cut by 2 bases, the J end by 1 base, with 7 bases between. This CDR3 comprises 14 residues. The germline CDR1 and CDR2 sequences are SGDLS and YYNGEE. Written as DNA, the CDR3 is TGTGCCAGCAGCGTCTCGGGGAGCAATCAGCCCCAGCATTTT. It specifies CASSVSGSNQPQHF.

The gene calls are TRBV9 and TRBJ2-1, with D unresolved. This CDR3 spans 13 amino acids. Per germline, CDR1 SGDLS and CDR2 YYNGEE. V shed 0 bases and J shed 5 bases, with 6 bases lying between them. CDR3 loop: CASSVATNNEQFF. CDR3 coding DNA: TGTGCCAGCAGCGTAGCCACGAACAATGAGCAGTTCTTC.

The V gene is TRBV29-1, the J gene TRBJ1-2; possibly TRBD1 for D (5 bases). Germline V CDR1 and CDR2: SQVTM, ANQGSEA. V was shortened by 3 bases and J by 8 bases, with 13 bases between the two germline ends. The CDR3 loop spans 12 amino acids. The CDR3 DNA follows: TGCAGCGTTGAGGGAGGGACTGGGGGCTACACCTTC. Translated: CSVEGGTGGYTF.

V gene TRBV27 combines with J gene TRBJ2-7; 13 nucleotides line up with TRBD2. The germline gives CDR1 MNHEY, CDR2 SMNVEV (reference sequence). Unmatched junction bases numbered 6, after V lost 3 bases and J lost 4 bases. The CDR3 is made up of 16 amino acids. The CDR3 spells CASSFSGTSGAYEQYF. The CDR3 coding sequence is TGTGCCAGCAGTTTCTCGGGGACTAGCGGGGCGTACGAGCAGTACTTC.

This chain uses TRBV5-6 with TRBJ2-5, with 7 bases lining up with TRBD1. The V segment lost 2 bases and the J segment 2 bases; nucleotides outside the gene matches: 3. The CDR3 runs to 14 residues. The germline V gene has CDR1 SGHDT and CDR2 YYEEEE. The CDR3 reads CASSFNRGQETQYF. Written as DNA, the CDR3 is TGTGCCAGCAGCTTTAACAGGGGACAAGAGACCCAGTACTTC.

The CDR3 DNA reads as TGCAGTGCAGGACAGCAATCCAACACTGAAGCTTTCTTT. This codes for CSAGQQSNTEAFF. The rearrangement links TRBV20-1 to TRBJ1-1, with D perhaps matching TRBD1 (6 bases). The CDR3 is 13 residues long. V lost 6 bases and J lost 2, with 13 bases in between. Germline CDR1 DFQATT, CDR2 SNEGSKA (reference sequence).

This clonotype is a singleton in its sample. The chain couples TRBV7-2 to TRBJ2-1, with unresolved D. The CDR3 is made up of 14 amino acids. Trimming took 4 bases from V and 6 from J, leaving 13 bases between them. From germline, CDR1 is SGHTA and CDR2 FQGNSA. The DNA for the CDR3 is TGTGCCAGCAGCTCTAGGTGGGTCGGCAATGAGCAGTTCTTC. The encoded protein is CASSSRWVGNEQFF.

The chain couples TRBV4-1 to TRBJ1-5, with D possibly matching TRBD1 (6 bases). Trimming stripped 0 bases from V and 3 bases from J, with 15 bases between. CDR1 is MGHRA and CDR2 is YSYEKL in the germline V gene. This CDR3 is built from 17 residues. The CDR3 coding sequence is TGCGCCAGCAGCCAAGATCCGGGGGGGCGGCACAATCAGCCCCAGCATTTT. Translation gives CASSQDPGGRHNQPQHF.

The chain employs TRBV12-3 or TRBV12-4 and TRBJ2-2; 8 bases align to TRBD1. The junction had 2 bases not matched to a gene; V was cut back by 0 bases and J by 5 bases. CDR3 size: 15 residues. The CDR3 DNA reads as TGTGCCAGCAGTTTAGCACAGGGGGGAACCGGGGAGCTGTTTTTT. It is translated as CASSLAQGGTGELFF.

This clonotype has a single count. The rearrangement uses TRBV20-1 and TRBJ1-1; TRBD1 might be the D (5 bases). V was cut by 7 bases and J by 1 base, with 13 bases left in between. This CDR3 comprises 13 residues. CDR1 is DFQATT and CDR2 is SNEGSKA in the germline V gene (reference sequence). The CDR3 protein is CSVGARANTEAFF. The CDR3 region has the DNA TGCAGTGTTGGGGCCAGGGCGAACACTGAAGCTTTCTTT.

This clonotype has a single count. The chain recombines TRBV20-1 with TRBJ2-7; perhaps TRBD2 as D (6 bases). The CDR3 loop spans 13 amino acids. CDR1 is DFQATT and CDR2 is SNEGSKA in the germline V gene (reference sequence). Trimming stripped 5 bases from V and 1 base from J, with 12 bases between. The CDR3 DNA sequence: TGCAGTGCTCTCGGGACTCCTTCCTACGAGCAGTACTTC. Translation gives CSALGTPSYEQYF.

J is TRBJ2-3 and V is TRBV7-9; tentatively, D is TRBD1 or TRBD2 (6 bases each). The CDR3 is 17 amino acids. V was trimmed by 2 bases and J by 4 bases, leaving 19 bases between them. Per germline, CDR1 SEHNR and CDR2 FQNEAQ (reference sequence). This CDR3 reads CASSLYFGGLNADTQYF. The CDR3 DNA reads TGTGCCAGCAGCTTATATTTCGGGGGCCTAAATGCAGATACGCAGTATTTT.

The gene calls are TRBV14 and TRBJ2-5; no clear D. Trimming removed 4 bases at V and 10 bases at J, with 13 bases between. The V gene's germline CDR1 is SGHDN and CDR2 FVKESK. The CDR3 is made up of 12 amino acids. CDR3 nucleotides: TGTGCCAGCAGCCGGCCTAACTCCTACCAGTACTTC. Translated: CASSRPNSYQYF. The whole variable domain, remainder taken from reference TRBV14 and TRBJ2-5, is EAGVTQFPSHSVIEKGQTVTLRCDPISGHDNLYWYRRVMGKEIKFLLHFVKESKQDESGMPNNRFLAERTGGTYSTLKVQPAELEDSGVYFCASSRPNSYQYFGPGTRLLVL.

CDR3 amino acids: CASSLPNQPQHF. CDR3 DNA: TGTGCCAGCTCACTACCGAATCAGCCCCAGCATTTT. This sequence joins TRBV18 and TRBJ1-5; unclear D gene. CDR1 and CDR2 from the germline V gene are KGHSH and LQKENI. This CDR3 contains 12 residues. The germline V and J ends were trimmed by 4 bases and 4 bases, with 5 bases remaining between them.

The V call is TRBV12-3 or TRBV12-4, the J call TRBJ1-6, with D possibly matching TRBD1 (5 bases). The V end was cut by 6 bases, the J end by 10 bases, with 13 bases between. The CDR3 is made up of 13 amino acids. The CDR3 spells CASRARVGSPLHF. The DNA for the CDR3 is TGTGCCAGCAGGGCCAGGGTCGGATCACCCCTCCACTTT.

CDR3 sequence reads: CASTAGDVNTEAFF. The CDR3 DNA is TGTGCCAGCACCGCCGGGGATGTGAACACTGAAGCTTTCTTT. The V call is TRBV2, the J call TRBJ1-1; D call uncertain. This CDR3 spans 14 amino acids. CDR1 is SNHLY and CDR2 is FYNNEI in the germline V gene. V dropped 7 bases and J dropped 0 bases, with 12 bases sitting between them.

V is TRBV9 and J is TRBJ2-7, with D perhaps TRBD1 or TRBD2 (6 bases each). Germline V CDR1 and CDR2: SGDLS, YYNGEE. The CDR3 is made up of 15 amino acids. The ends were cut back, 3 bases at V and 6 bases at J, with 19 bases in the middle. The CDR3 loop reads CASSERGAGPAEQYF. In nucleotides, the CDR3 is TGTGCCAGCAGCGAGAGGGGGGCAGGGCCGGCCGAGCAGTACTTC.

This clonotype was counted a single time. This chain joins TRBV29-1 and TRBJ2-2; D remains unclear. The germline V and J ends were trimmed by 5 bases and 0 bases, with 7 bases remaining between them. The CDR3 has 13 amino acids. Germline V gene sequence: CDR1 SQVTM, CDR2 ANQGSEA. The CDR3 region is CSVMGANTGELFF. CDR3 DNA sequence: TGCAGCGTTATGGGCGCGAACACCGGGGAGCTGTTTTTT.

The V gene is TRBV13, the J gene TRBJ2-1; D might be TRBD2 (6 bases). There are 15 residues in the CDR3. Trimming took off 5 bases at V and 6 bases at J, with 17 bases between the two ends. The germline V gene has CDR1 PRHDT and CDR2 FYEKMQ (reference sequence). The CDR3 region is CASSPGGVHANEQFF. In nucleotides, the CDR3 is TGTGCCAGCAGCCCCGGGGGTGTTCATGCCAATGAGCAGTTCTTC. Full variable domain (remainder filled in from reference TRBV13 and TRBJ2-1): AAGVIQSPRHLIKEKRETATLKCYPIPRHDTVYWYQQGPGQDPQFLISFYEKMQSDKGSIPDRFSAQQFSDYHSELNMSSLELGDSALYFCASSPGGVHANEQFFGPGTRLTVL.

The rearrangement uses TRBV20-1 and TRBJ1-1; the D gene is possibly TRBD1 (5 bases). V was pared by 3 bases and J by 4 bases, with 15 bases between. Germline-derived CDR1 and CDR2 are DFQATT and SNEGSKA (reference sequence). The CDR3 covers 14 residues. The CDR3 loop is CSARQGTGGTEAFF. As DNA, the CDR3 is TGCAGTGCTAGGCAGGGAACCGGGGGCACTGAAGCTTTCTTT.

This chain links TRBV9 with TRBJ2-2; the match to TRBD2 covers 9 bases. The V gene's germline CDR1 is SGDLS and CDR2 YYNGEE. The CDR3 loop spans 17 amino acids. The V gene end was trimmed by 4 bases and the J gene end by 6 bases; junction bases not matched to a gene: 13. The CDR3 protein is CASSTSGLALDAGELFF. CDR3 nucleotides: TGTGCCAGCAGCACCTCGGGACTAGCCTTAGACGCCGGGGAGCTGTTTTTT.

The chain couples TRBV20-1 to TRBJ1-5; D gene uncertain. In germline, CDR1 is DFQATT, CDR2 SNEGSKA (reference sequence). The CDR3 loop spans 15 amino acids. V lost 6 bases to trimming and J lost 0 bases, with 15 bases between them. CDR3 sequence reads: CSAPRAGSSNQPQHF. The DNA for the CDR3 is TGCAGTGCCCCCCGGGCGGGGAGTAGCAATCAGCCCCAGCATTTT.

This sequence joins TRBV20-1 and TRBJ2-5; D not resolved. The V end lost 6 bases, the J end lost 5 bases, and 19 bases lay between the germline ends. From germline, CDR1 is DFQATT and CDR2 SNEGSKA (reference sequence). The CDR3 is made up of 14 amino acids. The CDR3 sequence is CSAIHPVSWETQYF. In DNA, the CDR3 is TGCAGTGCCATCCACCCAGTGTCTTGGGAGACCCAGTACTTC.